Following are 13 T cell receptor beta chains from one sample sequenced in a study of control samples from healthy donors and cancer patients. The assay was immunoSEQ multiplex PCR, and TCRdb's table has in-frame clones only and misses some. The sample has 100,000 to 120,000 clones, around 89% seen once. The sample taken for sequencing was PBMCs. These receptors were taken from a woman aged 60 to 75 with lung cancer.

This clone was found once. The chain joins TRBV4-3 to TRBJ1-1; D unclear. Per the germline V gene, CDR1 is LGHNA and CDR2 is YSLEER. Trimming removed 1 base at V and 2 bases at J, with 5 bases between. The CDR3 has 13 amino acids. Written as DNA, the CDR3 is TGCGCCAGCAGCCAAGCCTTCAACACTGAAGCTTTCTTT. As protein: CASSQAFNTEAFF.

Here the CDR3 reads CASSVRENDTQYF. The CDR3 DNA sequence: TGTGCCAGCAGTGTCCGGGAGAATGATACGCAGTATTTT. V and J are TRBV2 and TRBJ2-3; possibly TRBD2 for D (6 bases). The CDR3 has 13 amino acids. The germline V and J ends were trimmed by 4 bases and 6 bases, with 11 bases remaining between them. CDR1 and CDR2 from the germline V gene are SNHLY and FYNNEI.

This chain connects TRBV3-1 (or the pseudogene TRBV3-2) to TRBJ1-3; 10 bases are a match to TRBD1. Germline trimming cut 4 bases from V and 2 bases from J; bases unmatched to any gene: 11. This CDR3 region has 18 residues. The germline gives CDR1 LGHDT, CDR2 YNNKEL (reference sequence). The CDR3 spells CASSRASGTGAAGNTIYF. The CDR3, as DNA: TGTGCCAGCAGCCGAGCTTCCGGGACAGGGGCTGCTGGAAACACCATATATTTT.

The J gene is TRBJ1-1, the V gene TRBV7-9, with unresolved D. Germline assignment: CDR1 SEHNR and CDR2 FQNEAQ (reference sequence). V lost 3 bases and J 3 bases, leaving 11 bases between the germline ends. The CDR3 has 14 amino acids. Written as DNA, the CDR3 is TGTGCCAGCAGCTTCACCATCGGGCACACTGAAGCTTTCTTT. This translates into CASSFTIGHTEAFF. The whole variable domain, remainder taken from reference TRBV7-9 and TRBJ1-1, is DTGVSQNPRHKITKRGQNVTFRCDPISEHNRLYWYRQTLGQGPEFLTYFQNEAQLEKSRLLSDRFSAERPKGSFSTLEIQRTEQGDSAMYLCASSFTIGHTEAFFGQGTRLTVV.

The rearrangement links TRBV5-6 to TRBJ2-1; perhaps TRBD2 as D (7 bases). The length of the CDR3 is 19 residues. Germline V gives CDR1 SGHDT, CDR2 YYEEEE. Trimming took 0 bases from V and 6 from J, leaving 25 bases between them. The CDR3 sequence is CASSLVRIAGYRGANEQFF. CDR3 coding DNA: TGTGCCAGCAGCTTGGTGAGAATTGCAGGGTACCGGGGGGCCAATGAGCAGTTCTTC. The full variable domain, rest sourced from reference TRBV5-6 and TRBJ2-1, is DAGVTQSPTHLIKTRGQQVTLRCSPKSGHDTVSWYQQALGQGPQFIFQYYEEEERQRGNFPDRFSGHQFPNYSSELNVNALLLGDSALYLCASSLVRIAGYRGANEQFFGPGTRLTVL.

V gene TRBV19 combines with J gene TRBJ2-5; TRBD2 agrees at 13 bases. The CDR3 spans 19 residues. With V trimmed by 5 bases and J by 1 base, 13 bases remained unmatched. Germline V lookup: CDR1 LNHDA, CDR2 SQIVND (reference sequence). DNA for the CDR3: TGTGCCAGTAGTCTTGGGACCCCGGGACTAGCGGGGAGCCAAGAGACCCAGTACTTC. It encodes CASSLGTPGLAGSQETQYF.

The V call is TRBV30, the J call TRBJ2-5; the match to TRBD1 covers 12 bases. V dropped 0 bases and J dropped 5; count of bases not matched to a gene: 4. The CDR3 consists of 15 residues. Germline assignment: CDR1 GTSNPN and CDR2 SVGIG (reference sequence). The CDR3 nucleotides are TGTGCCTGGAGTGTCCGGGACAGGGGGCTTGAGACCCAGTACTTC. This codes for CAWSVRDRGLETQYF.

The chain couples TRBV9 to TRBJ1-2, with D possibly being TRBD1 (5 bases). CDR1 is SGDLS, CDR2 YYNGEE, per germline. Trimming removed 5 bases at V and 3 bases at J, with 20 bases between. The CDR3 extends over 16 amino acids. The DNA of the CDR3 is TGTGCCAGCAGTGACCCAAGAGGGTTAGGGGACTATGGCTACACCTTC. Protein sequence: CASSDPRGLGDYGYTF.

This chain links TRBV6-2 or TRBV6-3 with TRBJ2-3, with TRBD1 matching over 7 bases. CDR3 length: 18 amino acids. V shed 2 bases and J 0 bases; nucleotides not matched to a gene: 11. Germline CDR1 MNHEY, CDR2 SVGEGT. CDR3 region: CASSYRQPGTVSTDTQYF. The CDR3 nucleotides are TGTGCCAGCAGTTACCGCCAACCCGGGACAGTTAGCACAGATACGCAGTATTTT.

This chain links TRBV7-8 with TRBJ2-7; D ambiguous. Trimming took off 0 bases at V and 4 bases at J, with 7 bases between the two ends. This CDR3 has 13 amino acids. Germline V CDR1 and CDR2: SGHVS, FQNEAQ. The CDR3 DNA is TGTGCCAGCAGCTTAGCGGTATCTTACGAGCAGTACTTC. Its protein is CASSLAVSYEQYF.

The chain has TRBV20-1 and TRBJ2-1; D not resolved. V lost 3 bases and J 0 bases, leaving 15 bases between the germline ends. There are 16 residues in the CDR3. CDR1 and CDR2 (germline): DFQATT, SNEGSKA (reference sequence). The CDR3 bases are TGCAGTGCTAGTACCCTTAACTCGAGCTCCTACAATGAGCAGTTCTTC. Amino acid sequence: CSASTLNSSSYNEQFF.

The V call is TRBV18, the J call TRBJ1-1, with D tentatively TRBD1 (5 bases). This CDR3 comprises 13 residues. CDR1 is KGHSH and CDR2 is LQKENI in the germline V gene. Trimming stripped 1 base from V and 10 bases from J, with 13 bases between. The CDR3 DNA is TGTGCCAGCTCACCACTAGGGGCATCGGGAGCTTTCTTT. Translation: CASSPLGASGAFF. Full variable domain (outside the CDR3, taken from reference TRBV18 and TRBJ1-1): NAGVMQNPRHLVRRRGQEARLRCSPMKGHSHVYWYRQLPEEGLKFMVYLQKENIIDESGMPKERFSAEFPKEGPSILRIQQVVRGDSAAYFCASSPLGASGAFFGQGTRLTVV.

The chain combines TRBV19 with TRBJ1-2; D is ambiguous. V was cut by 4 bases and J by 2 bases, with 8 bases left in between. The CDR3 runs to 13 residues. Germline values: CDR1 LNHDA, CDR2 SQIVND (reference sequence). The CDR3 region is CASSNGRNYGYTF. The CDR3 nucleotides read TGTGCCAGTAGTAACGGCAGAAACTATGGCTACACCTTC.